This T cell receptor (beta chain) was profiled in a study of T and B cells in COVID-19 patients. Study context: Recovered patients mostly had mild to moderate COVID-19 managed as outpatients.

Multiplex PCR with BIOMED2 TRB-A/B primer pools amplified TRB rearrangements. TCRdb itself ran the multiplex PCR reads through MiXCR, one entry per CDR3 protein. The repertoire includes about 7,900 distinct CDR3 sequences, about 38% of them detected once, and more than 2.5% sits in the top ten. TRB was amplified from around 230-520 ng of blood genomic DNA. V dropped 4 bases and J dropped 0; count of bases not matched to a gene: 0. Per germline, CDR1 LNHDA and CDR2 SQIVND (reference sequence). The CDR3 has 14 amino acids. This rearrangement joins TRBV19 to TRBJ1-5, with TRBD1 matching over 7 bases. The TCR comes from a human donor who had recovered from COVID-19. The material sequenced was blood. This CDR3 is CASSNRGSNQPQHF. DNA of the CDR3: TGTGCCAGTAGTAACAGGGGTAGCAATCAGCCCCAGCATTTT.